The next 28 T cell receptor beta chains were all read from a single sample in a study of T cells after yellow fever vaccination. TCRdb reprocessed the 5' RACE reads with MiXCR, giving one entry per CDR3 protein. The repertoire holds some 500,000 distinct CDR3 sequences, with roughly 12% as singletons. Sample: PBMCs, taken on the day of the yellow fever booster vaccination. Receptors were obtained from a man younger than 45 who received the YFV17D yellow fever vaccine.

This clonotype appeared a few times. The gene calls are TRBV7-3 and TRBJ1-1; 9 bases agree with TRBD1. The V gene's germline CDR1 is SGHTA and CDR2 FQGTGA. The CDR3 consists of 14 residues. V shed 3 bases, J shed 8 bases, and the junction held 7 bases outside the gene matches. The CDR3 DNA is TGTGCCAGCAGCTTGGCCTCCGGGACAGGGGAAGCTTTCTTT. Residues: CASSLASGTGEAFF. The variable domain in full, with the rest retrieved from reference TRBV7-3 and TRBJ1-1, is GAGVSQTPSNKVTEKGKYVELRCDPISGHTALYWYRQSLGQGPEFLIYFQGTGAADDSGLPNDRFFAVRPEGSVSTLKIQRTERGDSAVYLCASSLASGTGEAFFGQGTRLTVV.

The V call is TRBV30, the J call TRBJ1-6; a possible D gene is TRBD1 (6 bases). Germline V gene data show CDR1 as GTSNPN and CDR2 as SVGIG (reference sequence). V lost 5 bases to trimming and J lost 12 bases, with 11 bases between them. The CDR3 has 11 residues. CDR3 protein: CAWGQTLPLHF. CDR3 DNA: TGTGCCTGGGGACAGACGTTACCCCTCCACTTT.

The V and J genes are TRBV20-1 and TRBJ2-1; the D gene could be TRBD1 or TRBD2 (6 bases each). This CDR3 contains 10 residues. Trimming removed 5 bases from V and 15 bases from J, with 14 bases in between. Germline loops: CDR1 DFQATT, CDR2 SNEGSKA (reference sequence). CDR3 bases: TGCAGTGCTTTAGGGGGGACACTGTTCTTC. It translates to CSALGGTLFF.

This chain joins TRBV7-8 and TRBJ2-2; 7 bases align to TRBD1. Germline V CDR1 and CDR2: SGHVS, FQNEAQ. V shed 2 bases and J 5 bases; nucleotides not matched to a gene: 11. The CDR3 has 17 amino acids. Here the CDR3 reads CASSLLRSGGNTGELFF. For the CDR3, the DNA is TGTGCCAGCAGCTTACTCCGTTCAGGGGGAAATACCGGGGAGCTGTTTTTT.

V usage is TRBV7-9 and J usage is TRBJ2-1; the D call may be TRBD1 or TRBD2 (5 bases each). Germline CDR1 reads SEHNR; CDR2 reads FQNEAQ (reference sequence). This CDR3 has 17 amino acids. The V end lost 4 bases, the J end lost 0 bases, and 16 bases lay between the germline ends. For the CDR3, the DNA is TGTGCCAGCAGCTCCCTCGGGACGGGTAGCTCCTACAATGAGCAGTTCTTC. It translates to CASSSLGTGSSYNEQFF.

The CDR3 nucleotides are TGCGCCAGCAGCTTGGCTGGAGGGTCTACGCAGTATTTT. This translates into CASSLAGGSTQYF. The chain recombines TRBV5-1 with TRBJ2-3; TRBD2 might be the D (6 bases). The germline V and J ends were trimmed by 0 bases and 8 bases, with 10 bases remaining between them. Per germline, CDR1 SGHRS and CDR2 YFSETQ. The CDR3 consists of 13 residues.

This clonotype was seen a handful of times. CDR3 amino acids: CASSLVGTGAPNTEAFF. CDR3 bases: TGTGCCAGCAGCTTAGTGGGGACAGGGGCCCCGAACACTGAAGCTTTCTTT. The V call is TRBV7-6, the J call TRBJ1-1; 10 bases agree with TRBD1. The CDR3 loop spans 17 amino acids. Trimming took 1 base from V and 1 from J; bases not matched to a gene: 6. Germline V CDR1 and CDR2: SGHVS, FNYEAQ.

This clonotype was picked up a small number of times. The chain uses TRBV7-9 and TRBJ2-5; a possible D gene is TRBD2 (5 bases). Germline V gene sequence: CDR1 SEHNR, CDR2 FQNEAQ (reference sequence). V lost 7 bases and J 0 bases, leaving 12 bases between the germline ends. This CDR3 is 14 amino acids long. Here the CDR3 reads CASTPWENQETQYF. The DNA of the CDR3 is TGTGCCAGCACCCCTTGGGAGAACCAAGAGACCCAGTACTTC.

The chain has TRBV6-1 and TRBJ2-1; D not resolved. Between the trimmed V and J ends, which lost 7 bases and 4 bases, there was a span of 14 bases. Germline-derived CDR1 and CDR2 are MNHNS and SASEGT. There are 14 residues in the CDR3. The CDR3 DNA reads TGTGCCAGCAACGCAGGCGGACCTTACAATGAGCAGTTCTTC. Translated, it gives CASNAGGPYNEQFF.

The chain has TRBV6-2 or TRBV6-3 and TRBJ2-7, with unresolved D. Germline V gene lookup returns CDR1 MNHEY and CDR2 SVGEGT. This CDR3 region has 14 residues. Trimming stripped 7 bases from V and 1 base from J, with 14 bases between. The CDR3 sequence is CASTLRNLSYEQYF. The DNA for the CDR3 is TGTGCCAGCACCTTGAGAAACCTGTCCTACGAGCAGTACTTC.

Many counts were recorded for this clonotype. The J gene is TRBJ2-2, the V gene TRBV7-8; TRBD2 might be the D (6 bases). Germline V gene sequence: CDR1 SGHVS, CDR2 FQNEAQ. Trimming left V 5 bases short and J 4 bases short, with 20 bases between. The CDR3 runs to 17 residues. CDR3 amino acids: CASSPIAPGLTTGELFF. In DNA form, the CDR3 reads TGTGCCAGCAGCCCTATTGCACCGGGACTCACCACCGGGGAGCTGTTTTTT.

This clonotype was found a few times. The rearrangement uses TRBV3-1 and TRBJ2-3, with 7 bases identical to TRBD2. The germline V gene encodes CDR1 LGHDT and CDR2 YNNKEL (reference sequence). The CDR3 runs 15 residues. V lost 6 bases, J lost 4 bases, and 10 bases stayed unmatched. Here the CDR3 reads CASRRGLEASDTQYF. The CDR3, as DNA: TGTGCCAGCAGGCGAGGACTAGAGGCTTCAGATACGCAGTATTTT.

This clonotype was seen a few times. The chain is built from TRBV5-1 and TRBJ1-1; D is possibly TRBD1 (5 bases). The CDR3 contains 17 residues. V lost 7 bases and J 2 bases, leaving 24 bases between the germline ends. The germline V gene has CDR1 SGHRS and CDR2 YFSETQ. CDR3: CASANSGSSALNTEAFF. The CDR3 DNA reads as TGCGCCAGCGCCAATTCAGGGAGTTCGGCCCTTAACACTGAAGCTTTCTTT. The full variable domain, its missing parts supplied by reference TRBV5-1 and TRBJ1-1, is KAGVTQTPRYLIKTRGQQVTLSCSPISGHRSVSWYQQTPGQGLQFLFEYFSETQRNKGNFPGRFSGRQFSNSRSEMNVSTLELGDSALYLCASANSGSSALNTEAFFGQGTRLTVV.

The CDR3 is CASSRSRDSYYEQFF. CDR3 nucleotide sequence: TGTGCCAGCAGCCGCTCCCGGGACTCCTATTATGAGCAGTTCTTC. The chain links TRBV7-2 to TRBJ2-1, with D tentatively TRBD2 (6 bases). The CDR3 sequence is 15 residues long. CDR1 is SGHTA and CDR2 is FQGNSA in the germline V gene. Trimming took 5 bases from V and 8 from J, leaving 19 bases between them. Supplemented by reference TRBV7-2 and TRBJ2-1, the full variable domain reads GAGVSQSPSNKVTEKGKDVELRCDPISGHTALYWYRQSLGQGLEFLIYFQGNSAPDKSGLPSDRFSAERTGGSVSTLTIQRTQQEDSAVYLCASSRSRDSYYEQFFGPGTRLTVL.

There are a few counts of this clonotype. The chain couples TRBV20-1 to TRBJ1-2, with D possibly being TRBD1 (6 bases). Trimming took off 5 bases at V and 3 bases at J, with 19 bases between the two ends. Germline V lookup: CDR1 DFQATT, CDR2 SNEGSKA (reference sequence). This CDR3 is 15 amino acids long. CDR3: CSAPETPGADYGYTF. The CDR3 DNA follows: TGCAGTGCTCCGGAGACCCCAGGGGCGGACTATGGCTACACCTTC.

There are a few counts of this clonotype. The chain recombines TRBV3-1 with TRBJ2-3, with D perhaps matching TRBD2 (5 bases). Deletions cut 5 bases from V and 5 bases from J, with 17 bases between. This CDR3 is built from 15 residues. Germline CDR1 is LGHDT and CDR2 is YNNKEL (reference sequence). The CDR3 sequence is CASSCALEEKDTQYF. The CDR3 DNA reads TGTGCCAGCAGCTGTGCGTTGGAGGAGAAAGATACGCAGTATTTT.

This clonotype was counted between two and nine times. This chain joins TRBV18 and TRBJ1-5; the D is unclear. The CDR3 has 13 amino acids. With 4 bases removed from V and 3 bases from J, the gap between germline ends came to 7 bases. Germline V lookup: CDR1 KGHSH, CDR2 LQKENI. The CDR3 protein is CASSLQNNQPQHF. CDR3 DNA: TGTGCCAGCTCACTACAGAACAATCAGCCCCAGCATTTT.

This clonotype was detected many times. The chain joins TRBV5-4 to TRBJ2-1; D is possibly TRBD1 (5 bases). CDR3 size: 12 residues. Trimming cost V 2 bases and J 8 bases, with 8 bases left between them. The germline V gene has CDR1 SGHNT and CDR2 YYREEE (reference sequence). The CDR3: CASSLQADEQFF. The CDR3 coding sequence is TGTGCCAGCAGCTTACAGGCAGATGAGCAGTTCTTC. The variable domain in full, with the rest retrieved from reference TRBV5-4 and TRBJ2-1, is ETGVTQSPTHLIKTRGQQVTLRCSSQSGHNTVSWYQQALGQGPQFIFQYYREEENGRGNFPPRFSGLQFPNYSSELNVNALELDDSALYLCASSLQADEQFFGPGTRLTVL.

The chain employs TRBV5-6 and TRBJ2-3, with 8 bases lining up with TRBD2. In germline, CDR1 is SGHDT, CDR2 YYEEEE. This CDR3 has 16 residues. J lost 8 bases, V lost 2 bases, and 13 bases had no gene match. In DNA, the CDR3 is TGTGCCAGCAGCTTCGTGGTACTAGCGGCCAAGGGTACGCAGTATTTT. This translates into CASSFVVLAAKGTQYF.

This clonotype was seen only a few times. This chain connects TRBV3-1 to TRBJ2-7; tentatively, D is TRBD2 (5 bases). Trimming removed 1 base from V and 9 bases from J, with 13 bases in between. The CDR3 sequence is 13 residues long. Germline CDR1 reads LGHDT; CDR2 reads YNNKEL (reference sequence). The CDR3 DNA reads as TGTGCCAGCAGCCAAGGACGGGCGGGCGGGCAGTACTTC. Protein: CASSQGRAGGQYF.

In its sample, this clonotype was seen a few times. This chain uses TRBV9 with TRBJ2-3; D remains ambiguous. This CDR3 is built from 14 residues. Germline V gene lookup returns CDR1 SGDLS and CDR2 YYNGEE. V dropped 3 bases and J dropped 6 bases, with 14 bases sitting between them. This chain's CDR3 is CASSAPDSADTQYF. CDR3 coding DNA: TGTGCCAGCAGCGCGCCCGACTCGGCGGATACGCAGTATTTT.

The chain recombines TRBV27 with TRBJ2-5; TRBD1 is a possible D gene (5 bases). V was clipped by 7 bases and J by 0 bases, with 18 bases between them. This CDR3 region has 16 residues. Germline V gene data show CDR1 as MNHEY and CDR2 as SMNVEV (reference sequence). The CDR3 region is CASNSWGPRDQETQYF. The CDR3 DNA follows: TGTGCCAGCAACTCCTGGGGCCCCCGCGACCAAGAGACCCAGTACTTC.

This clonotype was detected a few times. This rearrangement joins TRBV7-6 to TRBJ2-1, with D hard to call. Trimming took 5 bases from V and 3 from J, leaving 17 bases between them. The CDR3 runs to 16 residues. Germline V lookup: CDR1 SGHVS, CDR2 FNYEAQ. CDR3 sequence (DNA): TGTGCCAGCAGCATAAGGCATAGCCTGGTCTACAATGAGCAGTTCTTC. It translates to CASSIRHSLVYNEQFF.

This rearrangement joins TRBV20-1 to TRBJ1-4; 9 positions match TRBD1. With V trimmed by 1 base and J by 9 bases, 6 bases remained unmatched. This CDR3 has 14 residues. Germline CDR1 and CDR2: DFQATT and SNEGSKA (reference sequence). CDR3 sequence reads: CSARVTGGDKKLFF. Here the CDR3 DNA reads TGCAGTGCTAGAGTGACAGGGGGAGATAAAAAACTGTTTTTT.

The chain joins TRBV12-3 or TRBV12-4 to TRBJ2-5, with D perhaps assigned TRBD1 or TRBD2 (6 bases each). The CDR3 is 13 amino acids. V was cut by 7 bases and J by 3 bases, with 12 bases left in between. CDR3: CASTWGAKETQYF. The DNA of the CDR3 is TGTGCCAGCACCTGGGGGGCAAAAGAGACCCAGTACTTC.

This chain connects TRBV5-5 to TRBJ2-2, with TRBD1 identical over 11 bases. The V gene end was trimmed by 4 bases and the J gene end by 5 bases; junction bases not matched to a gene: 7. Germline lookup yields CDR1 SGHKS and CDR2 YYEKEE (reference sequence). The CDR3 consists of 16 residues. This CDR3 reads CASSPRRDRGTGELFF. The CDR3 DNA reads TGTGCCAGCAGCCCTAGGCGGGACAGGGGGACCGGGGAGCTGTTTTTT.

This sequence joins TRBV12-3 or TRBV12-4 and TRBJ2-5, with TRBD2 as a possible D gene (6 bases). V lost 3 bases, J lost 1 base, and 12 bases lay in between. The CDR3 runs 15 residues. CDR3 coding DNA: TGTGCCAGCAGTTTGGGCCTAGCGTCCCAAGAGACCCAGTACTTC. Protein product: CASSLGLASQETQYF.

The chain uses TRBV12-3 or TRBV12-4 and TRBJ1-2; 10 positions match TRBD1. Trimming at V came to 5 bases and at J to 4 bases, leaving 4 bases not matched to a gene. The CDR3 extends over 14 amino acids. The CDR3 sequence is CASSRQGAGYGYTF. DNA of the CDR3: TGTGCCAGCAGTAGACAGGGGGCAGGCTATGGCTACACCTTC.